This TCR beta chain was sequenced in a study of blood T cell repertoires in COVID-19. Study at large: Both acute and convalescent COVID-19 samples were obtained from the United States, Italy and Spain. The analysed material was cDNA or gDNA that came from T cells, B-cell-depleted T cells, or PBMCs.

Generated by immunoSEQ multiplex PCR, the TCRdb table keeps only in-frame clones and is missing some. Here the sample spans 250,000 to 350,000 clones, 92% being singletons. Per germline, CDR1 DFQATT and CDR2 SNEGSKA (reference sequence). Deletions cut 3 bases from V and 1 base from J, with 12 bases between. The CDR3 is 14 amino acids. The specimen sequenced was PBMCs or T cells enriched from blood (not recorded which). This receptor was taken from a woman in her 30s who had recovered from COVID-19. The chain recombines TRBV20-1 with TRBJ1-1, with a possible D match to TRBD1 (5 bases). CDR3 region: CSASPGSGNTEAFF. CDR3 DNA sequence: TGCAGTGCTAGTCCAGGGTCGGGGAACACTGAAGCTTTCTTT.